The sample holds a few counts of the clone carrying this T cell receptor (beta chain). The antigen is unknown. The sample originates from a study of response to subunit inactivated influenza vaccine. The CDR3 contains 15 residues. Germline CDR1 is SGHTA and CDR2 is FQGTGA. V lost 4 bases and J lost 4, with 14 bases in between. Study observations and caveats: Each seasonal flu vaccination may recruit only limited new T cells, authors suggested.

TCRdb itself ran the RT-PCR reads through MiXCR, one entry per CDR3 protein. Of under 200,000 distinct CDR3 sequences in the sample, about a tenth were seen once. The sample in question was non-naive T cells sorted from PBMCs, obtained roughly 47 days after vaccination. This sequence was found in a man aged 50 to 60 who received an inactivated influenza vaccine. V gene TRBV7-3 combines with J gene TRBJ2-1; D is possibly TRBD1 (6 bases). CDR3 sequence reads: CASSSAGTNYNEQFF. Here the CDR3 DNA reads TGTGCCAGCAGCTCCGCCGGGACAAATTACAATGAGCAGTTCTTC.